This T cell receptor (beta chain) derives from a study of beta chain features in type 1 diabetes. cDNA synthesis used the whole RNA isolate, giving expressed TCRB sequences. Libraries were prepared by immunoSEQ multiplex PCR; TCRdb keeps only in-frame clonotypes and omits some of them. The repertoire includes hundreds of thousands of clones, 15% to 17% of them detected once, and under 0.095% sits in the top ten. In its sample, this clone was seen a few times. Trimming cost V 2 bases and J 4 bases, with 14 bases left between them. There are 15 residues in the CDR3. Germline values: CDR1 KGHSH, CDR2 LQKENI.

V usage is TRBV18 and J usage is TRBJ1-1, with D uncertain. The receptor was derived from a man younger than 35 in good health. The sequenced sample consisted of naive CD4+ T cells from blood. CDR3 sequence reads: CASSPSLPSFTEAFF. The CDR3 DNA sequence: TGTGCCAGCTCACCAAGCCTGCCGTCCTTCACTGAAGCTTTCTTT.